Presented here are 5 T cell receptor beta chains from one specimen sequenced in a study of identical twins. Using its own MiXCR run on the 5' RACE reads, TCRdb lists one record per CDR3 protein. The sample gives 690,000 or so distinct CDR3 sequences, roughly 6% of which show up once; approximately 2% is in the top ten. The specimen was naive T cells sorted from blood. These receptors all come from a man between 18 and 35 years old in good health.

This clonotype was found many times. The chain uses TRBV2 and TRBJ1-1; D ambiguous. This CDR3 spans 14 amino acids. V was clipped by 7 bases and J by 2 bases, with 14 bases between them. Germline lookup yields CDR1 SNHLY and CDR2 FYNNEI. The CDR3 DNA follows: TGTGCCAGCAAGGGAATTTGGGAAAACACTGAAGCTTTCTTT. Translated: CASKGIWENTEAFF. The variable domain in full, completed from reference TRBV2 and TRBJ1-1, reads EPEVTQTPSHQVTQMGQEVILRCVPISNHLYFYWYRQILGQKVEFLVSFYNNEISEKSEIFDDQFSVERPDGSNFTLKIRSTKLEDSAMYFCASKGIWENTEAFFGQGTRLTVV.

This clonotype was counted between two and nine times. The chain couples TRBV6-1 to TRBJ2-4, with 7 bases lining up with TRBD1. Germline V gene lookup returns CDR1 MNHNS and CDR2 SASEGT. CDR3 length equals 19 residues. V shed 6 bases, J shed 1 base, and the junction held 18 bases outside the gene matches. CDR3 region: CASRPHATGFGFAKNIQYF. Here the CDR3 DNA reads TGTGCCAGCAGACCACACGCGACAGGGTTTGGTTTTGCCAAAAACATTCAGTACTTC.

CDR3 region: CASSQAEEYYGYTF. CDR3 DNA: TGCGCCAGCAGCCAAGCTGAGGAATACTATGGCTACACCTTC. The chain carries TRBV4-1 and TRBJ1-2; D gene unclear. V lost 1 base, J lost 3 bases, and 9 bases lay in between. The CDR3 consists of 14 residues. In germline, CDR1 is MGHRA, CDR2 YSYEKL.

The chain joins TRBV10-1 to TRBJ2-2; D possibly corresponds to TRBD2 (6 bases). Trimming left V 2 bases short and J 6 bases short, with 13 bases between. This CDR3 region has 15 residues. Germline lookup yields CDR1 WNHNN and CDR2 SYGVQD (reference sequence). CDR3 sequence reads: CASSEIGEAAGELFF. The CDR3 region has the DNA TGCGCCAGCAGTGAGATAGGGGAGGCCGCCGGGGAGCTGTTTTTT.

The sample holds many counts of this clonotype. The V and J genes are TRBV5-1 and TRBJ2-7; D possibly corresponds to TRBD1 (6 bases). The CDR3 contains 13 residues. V was clipped by 1 base and J by 3 bases, with 8 bases between them. Per germline, CDR1 SGHRS and CDR2 YFSETQ. This CDR3 reads CASSLSQGYEQYV. Here the CDR3 DNA reads TGCGCCAGCAGCTTGTCACAGGGCTACGAGCAGTACGTC.